These 15 T cell receptor beta chains originate from one sample sequenced in a study of cytomegalovirus exposure and HLA in healthy donors. The PCR used 60 Vbeta and 13 Jbeta primers. Here immunoSEQ multiplex PCR was the method, and the copy in TCRdb shows in-frame clones only, minus some. Among more than 110,000 clones listed, 76% were seen once. Sequencing input: PBMCs. The receptors here all came from a man aged 18-30 years in good health and CMV-seronegative.

The rearrangement uses TRBV11-3 and TRBJ2-2; 7 positions agree with TRBD1. The V gene's germline CDR1 is SGHNT and CDR2 YENEEA. The CDR3 is 16 residues long. After removal of 6 bases from V and 7 bases from J, the junction contained 14 bases not matched to a gene. CDR3 sequence (DNA): TGTGCCAGCAGGGGACAGTTTTACGGGCTCGACGGGGAGCTGTTTTTT. Amino acid sequence: CASRGQFYGLDGELFF.

The chain employs TRBV28 and TRBJ2-1; 7 bases match TRBD2. With 4 bases clipped from V and 3 bases from J, the junction kept 3 bases outside the gene matches. Looked up from germline, CDR1 is MDHEN and CDR2 is SYDVKM. The CDR3 spans 14 residues. Written as DNA, the CDR3 is TGTGCCAGCAGTTGGCGGGAGTTCTACAATGAGCAGTTCTTC. This encodes CASSWREFYNEQFF.

The CDR3 here is CASQGNTLDDNEKLFF. In DNA form, the CDR3 reads TGTGCCAGCCAGGGTAATACGCTGGATGATAATGAAAAACTGTTTTTT. This chain joins TRBV11-2 and TRBJ1-4; D is perhaps TRBD1 (5 bases). V lost 8 bases and J lost 4, with 20 bases in between. The CDR3 totals 16 residues. Germline loops: CDR1 SGHAT, CDR2 FQNNGV. Full variable domain (remainder filled in from reference TRBV11-2 and TRBJ1-4): EAGVAQSPRYKIIEKRQSVAFWCNPISGHATLYWYQQILGQGPKLLIQFQNNGVVDDSQLPKDRFSAERLKGVDSTLKIQPAKLEDSAVYLCASQGNTLDDNEKLFFGSGTQLSVL.

This chain links TRBV7-2 with TRBJ1-2; no firm D call. V was pared by 2 bases and J by 7 bases, with 14 bases between. The CDR3 runs to 14 residues. Germline CDR1 reads SGHTA; CDR2 reads FQGNSA. The CDR3, as DNA: TGTGCCAGCAGCTTAAGCGGACGGTCCTTTGGCTACACCTTC. This translates into CASSLSGRSFGYTF.

The rearrangement uses TRBV19 and TRBJ1-5; D gene uncertain. CDR1 and CDR2 from the germline V gene are LNHDA and SQIVND (reference sequence). V shed 1 base and J shed 1 base, with 11 bases lying between them. This CDR3 region has 16 residues. CDR3 protein: CASSIGTGRSNQPQHF. CDR3 sequence (DNA): TGTGCCAGTAGTATAGGAACGGGAAGAAGCAATCAGCCCCAGCATTTT.

The sample holds a few counts of this clone. This chain links TRBV9 with TRBJ1-3, with a weak D call TRBD1 (6 bases). CDR1 and CDR2 (germline): SGDLS, YYNGEE. There are 20 residues in the CDR3. The V and J ends lost 1 base and 0 bases respectively, with 23 bases between them. CDR3 DNA: TGTGCCAGCAGCGTACATTCTTTAGGGCCGGGACACCGCTCTGGAAACACCATATATTTT. Translated, it gives CASSVHSLGPGHRSGNTIYF. Complete variable domain (other parts from reference TRBV9 and TRBJ1-3): DSGVTQTPKHLITATGQRVTLRCSPRSGDLSVYWYQQSLDQGLQFLIQYYNGEERAKGNILERFSAQQFPDLHSELNLSSLELGDSALYFCASSVHSLGPGHRSGNTIYFGEGSWLTVV.

CDR3 DNA: TGCGCCAGCAGTCAAGGGACAGGGCTAACCTACGAGCAGTACTTC. Translated: CASSQGTGLTYEQYF. The chain has TRBV23-1 and TRBJ2-7, with 9 bases identical to TRBD1. TRBV23-1 is known as an ORF, though its function is uncertain. Germline trimming cut 2 bases from V and 2 bases from J; bases unmatched to any gene: 4. This CDR3 contains 15 residues.

This clone is a singleton in its sample. The rearrangement uses TRBV6-4 and TRBJ2-1; a weak D match, TRBD1 (5 bases). The CDR3 length is 13 residues. Per the germline V gene, CDR1 is MRHNA and CDR2 is SNTAGT. V lost 9 bases, J lost 5 bases, and 14 bases lay in between. This CDR3 reads CARARSGHNEQFF. CDR3 DNA: TGTGCCAGAGCTCGTTCAGGGCACAATGAGCAGTTCTTC.

The genes are TRBV4-2 and TRBJ2-5; 9 bases map to TRBD2. The ends lost 4 bases at V and 2 bases at J; junction bases unmatched: 5. This CDR3 comprises 15 residues. Germline V gene data show CDR1 as LGHNA and CDR2 as YNFKEQ. The chain's CDR3 is CASSPRLAEQETQYF. The DNA for the CDR3 is TGTGCCAGCAGCCCGCGACTAGCGGAACAAGAGACCCAGTACTTC.

The rearrangement uses TRBV7-6 and TRBJ2-1; D is unclear. The germline CDR1 and CDR2 sequences are SGHVS and FNYEAQ. Trimming left V 0 bases short and J 0 bases short, with 9 bases between. The length of the CDR3 is 16 residues. CDR3 sequence: CASSLAAGSSYNEQFF. DNA of the CDR3: TGTGCCAGCAGCTTAGCGGCAGGTAGCTCCTACAATGAGCAGTTCTTC.

The chain joins TRBV4-1 to TRBJ1-2; 8 bases match TRBD1. Germline CDR1 and CDR2: MGHRA and YSYEKL. J was trimmed by 6 bases and V by 2 bases; bases with no gene match: 8. The CDR3 is 15 residues long. The CDR3 sequence: CASSQPDRAVHGYTF. In DNA form, the CDR3 reads TGCGCCAGCAGCCAACCGGACAGGGCGGTCCATGGCTACACCTTC.

The chain joins TRBV30 to TRBJ2-3; no clear D gene. Germline assignment: CDR1 GTSNPN and CDR2 SVGIG (reference sequence). The V and J ends lost 1 base and 9 bases respectively, with 11 bases between them. The CDR3 is made up of 12 amino acids. CDR3 protein: CAWSAPVGTQYF. Written as DNA, the CDR3 is TGTGCCTGGAGTGCCCCCGTCGGGACGCAGTATTTT.

V usage is TRBV11-3 and J usage is TRBJ2-3; a possible D gene is TRBD2 (5 bases). The germline V gene has CDR1 SGHNT and CDR2 YENEEA. The CDR3 runs to 16 residues. V lost 4 bases and J lost 2, with 16 bases in between. CDR3: CASSSRSPGDTDTQYF. CDR3 DNA: TGTGCCAGCAGCTCCCGCTCACCCGGGGACACAGATACGCAGTATTTT.

The V call is TRBV4-1, the J call TRBJ2-7; 9 nucleotides line up with TRBD1. V shed 4 bases, J shed 6 bases, and the junction held 7 bases outside the gene matches. The CDR3 sequence is 14 residues long. Germline V CDR1 and CDR2: MGHRA, YSYEKL. The CDR3 is CASSPRDRDPEQYF. The CDR3 nucleotides are TGCGCCAGCAGCCCGCGGGACAGGGATCCCGAGCAGTACTTC.

This chain links TRBV28 with TRBJ2-2; TRBD1 might be the D (5 bases). Germline V CDR1 and CDR2: MDHEN, SYDVKM. This CDR3 is 15 amino acids long. The V end lost 6 bases, the J end lost 2 bases, and 13 bases lay between the germline ends. Here the CDR3 reads CASRETEANTGELFF. CDR3 DNA sequence: TGTGCCAGCAGAGAGACAGAAGCAAACACCGGGGAGCTGTTTTTT.